This record looks at one T cell receptor beta chain sequence and its context. Antigen unknown. PCR used 60 Vbeta primers and 13 Jbeta primers. Assay: immunoSEQ multiplex PCR; the TCRdb copy retains only in-frame clones and omits some. The sample contains about 160,000 clones, around 76% of which appear only once. The data are from a study of cytomegalovirus exposure and HLA in healthy donors. Study-level results: Most TCR sequences were rare, but some public TCRs occurred in many donors. A later analysis associated some 16,000 TCR beta sequences with HLA alleles at a 0.05 false discovery rate.

The CDR3 covers 12 residues. Germline loops: CDR1 MNHEY, CDR2 SMNVEV (reference sequence). V dropped 6 bases and J dropped 11; count of bases not matched to a gene: 9. The sequenced sample was PBMCs. The chain joins TRBV27 to TRBJ1-1; TRBD1 aligns across 7 bases. This receptor was identified in a female donor in good health and CMV-seronegative. CDR3 sequence (DNA): TGTGCCAGCAGCCAGGGGGGCCGGGGGGCTTTCTTT. As protein: CASSQGGRGAFF.